The clone carrying this T cell receptor (beta chain) has more than one count but fewer than ten. Its antigen is currently unknown. The CDR3 consists of 15 residues. Germline values: CDR1 SEHNR, CDR2 FQNEAQ (reference sequence). V shed 1 base and J shed 4 bases, with 11 bases lying between them. The entry originates in a study of cytomegalovirus exposure and HLA in healthy donors. PCR employed 60 Vbeta and 13 Jbeta primers. The repertoire was sequenced with immunoSEQ multiplex PCR; TCRdb's copy has only in-frame clones and lacks some. Of about 130,000 clones listed, almost 85% are singletons. Study-level points and caveats: A prior analysis recorded that most TCR beta V segments were productive about 87% or about 30% of the time.

The sequence was obtained from a boy aged 2 to 10 in good health and CMV-seronegative. The specimen was PBMCs. The rearrangement joins TRBV7-9 to TRBJ1-5, with D possibly being TRBD1 (5 bases). In DNA, the CDR3 is TGTGCCAGCAGCTTAGTGGGGCCAGGGAATCAGCCCCAGCATTTT. It specifies CASSLVGPGNQPQHF.